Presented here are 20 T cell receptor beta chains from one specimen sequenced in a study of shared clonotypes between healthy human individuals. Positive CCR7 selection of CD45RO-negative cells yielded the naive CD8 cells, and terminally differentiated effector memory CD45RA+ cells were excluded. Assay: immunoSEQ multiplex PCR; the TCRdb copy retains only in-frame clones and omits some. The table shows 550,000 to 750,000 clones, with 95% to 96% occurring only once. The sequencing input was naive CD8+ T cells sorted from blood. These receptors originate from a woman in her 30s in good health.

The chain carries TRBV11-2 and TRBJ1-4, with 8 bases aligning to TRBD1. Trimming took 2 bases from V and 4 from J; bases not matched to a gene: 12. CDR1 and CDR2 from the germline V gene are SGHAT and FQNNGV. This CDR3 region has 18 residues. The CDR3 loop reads CASSLFSGQGGLNEKLFF. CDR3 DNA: TGTGCCAGCAGCTTATTCTCTGGACAGGGTGGTCTTAATGAAAAACTGTTTTTT.

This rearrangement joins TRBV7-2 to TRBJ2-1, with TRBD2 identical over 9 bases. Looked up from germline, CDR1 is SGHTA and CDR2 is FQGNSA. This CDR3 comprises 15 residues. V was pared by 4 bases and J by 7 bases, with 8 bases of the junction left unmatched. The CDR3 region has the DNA TGTGCCAGCAGCTCAATAGCGGGAGACAAGAATGAGCAGTTCTTC. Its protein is CASSSIAGDKNEQFF.

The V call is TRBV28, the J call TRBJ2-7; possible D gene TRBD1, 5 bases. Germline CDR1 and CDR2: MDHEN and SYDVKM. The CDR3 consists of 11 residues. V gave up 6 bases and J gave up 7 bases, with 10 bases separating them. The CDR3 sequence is CASRTTGEQYF. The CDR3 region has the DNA TGTGCCAGCAGAACTACAGGAGAGCAGTACTTC.

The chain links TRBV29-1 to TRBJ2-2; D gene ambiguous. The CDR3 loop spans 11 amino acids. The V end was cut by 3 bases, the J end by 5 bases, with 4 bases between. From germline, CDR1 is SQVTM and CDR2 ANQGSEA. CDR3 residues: CSVERTGELFF. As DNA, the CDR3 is TGCAGCGTTGAGAGGACCGGGGAGCTGTTTTTT.

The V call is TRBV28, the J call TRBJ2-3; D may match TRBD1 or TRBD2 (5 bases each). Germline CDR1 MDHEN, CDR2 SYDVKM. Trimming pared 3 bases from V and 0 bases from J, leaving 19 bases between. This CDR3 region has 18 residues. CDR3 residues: CASSLPSGTTDSTDTQYF. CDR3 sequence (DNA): TGTGCCAGCAGTTTGCCCTCGGGGACCACCGATAGCACAGATACGCAGTATTTT.

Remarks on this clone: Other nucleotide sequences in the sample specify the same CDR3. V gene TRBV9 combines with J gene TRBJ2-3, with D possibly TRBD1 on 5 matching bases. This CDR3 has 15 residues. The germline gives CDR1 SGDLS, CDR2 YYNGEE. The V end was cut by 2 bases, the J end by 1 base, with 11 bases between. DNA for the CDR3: TGTGCCAGCAGCGTTGTGGGGCGCGGCACAGATACGCAGTATTTT. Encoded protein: CASSVVGRGTDTQYF.

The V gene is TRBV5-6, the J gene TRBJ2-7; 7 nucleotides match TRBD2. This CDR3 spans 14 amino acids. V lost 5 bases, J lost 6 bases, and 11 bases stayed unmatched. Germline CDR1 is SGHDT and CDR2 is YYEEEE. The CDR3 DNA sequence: TGTGCCAGCAGGCAAATGACTAGCCGGGGCGAGCAGTACTTC. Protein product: CASRQMTSRGEQYF.

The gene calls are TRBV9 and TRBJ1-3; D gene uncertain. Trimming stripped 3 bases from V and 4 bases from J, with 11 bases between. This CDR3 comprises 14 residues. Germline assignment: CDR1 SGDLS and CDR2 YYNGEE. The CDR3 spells CASSDPGRGNTIYF. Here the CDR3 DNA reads TGTGCCAGCAGCGACCCAGGCCGGGGAAACACCATATATTTT.

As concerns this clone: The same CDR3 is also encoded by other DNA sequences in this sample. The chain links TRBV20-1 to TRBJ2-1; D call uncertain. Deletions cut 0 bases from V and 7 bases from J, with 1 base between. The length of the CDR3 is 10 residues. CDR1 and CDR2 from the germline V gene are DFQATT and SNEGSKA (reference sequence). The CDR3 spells CSARDNEQFF. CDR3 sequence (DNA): TGCAGTGCTAGAGATAATGAGCAGTTCTTC.

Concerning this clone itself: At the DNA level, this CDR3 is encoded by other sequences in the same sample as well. CDR3 nucleotide sequence: TGCGCCAGCAGCCAAGACGACGGGACCTACGAGCAGTACTTC. Translating it yields CASSQDDGTYEQYF. The J gene is TRBJ2-7, the V gene TRBV4-1; perhaps TRBD2 as D (5 bases). The CDR3 extends over 14 amino acids. V lost 0 bases and J 2 bases, leaving 8 bases between the germline ends. The germline gives CDR1 MGHRA, CDR2 YSYEKL.

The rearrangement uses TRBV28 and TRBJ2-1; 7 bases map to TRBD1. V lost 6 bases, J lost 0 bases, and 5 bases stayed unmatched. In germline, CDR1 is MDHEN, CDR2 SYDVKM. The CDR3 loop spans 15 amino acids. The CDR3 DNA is TGTGCCAGCAGGATAAGACAGGGCTCCTACAATGAGCAGTTCTTC. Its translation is CASRIRQGSYNEQFF.

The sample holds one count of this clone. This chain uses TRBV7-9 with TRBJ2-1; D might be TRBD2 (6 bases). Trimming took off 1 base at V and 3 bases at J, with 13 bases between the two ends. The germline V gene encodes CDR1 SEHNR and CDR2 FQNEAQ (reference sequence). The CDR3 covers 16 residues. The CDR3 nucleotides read TGTGCCAGCAGCTTAGATGTCGGGACTGGCTACAATGAGCAGTTCTTC. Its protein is CASSLDVGTGYNEQFF.

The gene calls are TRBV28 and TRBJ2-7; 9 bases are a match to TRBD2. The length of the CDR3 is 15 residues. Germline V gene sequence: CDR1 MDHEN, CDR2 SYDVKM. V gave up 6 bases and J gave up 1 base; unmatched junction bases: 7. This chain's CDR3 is CASSRYSGGSYEQYF. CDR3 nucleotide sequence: TGTGCCAGCAGCCGTTACAGCGGGGGGTCCTACGAGCAGTACTTC.

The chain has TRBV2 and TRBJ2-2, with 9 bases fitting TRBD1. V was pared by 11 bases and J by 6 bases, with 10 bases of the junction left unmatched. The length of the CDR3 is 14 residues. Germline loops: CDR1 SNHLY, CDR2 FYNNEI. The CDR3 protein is CAGEDRGGSGELFF. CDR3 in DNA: TGTGCCGGCGAAGACAGGGGGGGCTCCGGGGAGCTGTTTTTT.

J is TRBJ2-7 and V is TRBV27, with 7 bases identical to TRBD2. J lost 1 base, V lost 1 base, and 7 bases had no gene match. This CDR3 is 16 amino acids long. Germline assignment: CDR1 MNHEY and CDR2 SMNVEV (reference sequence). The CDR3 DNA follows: TGTGCCAGCAGTTTATTTGCTAGCGGACCATCCTACGAGCAGTACTTC. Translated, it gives CASSLFASGPSYEQYF.

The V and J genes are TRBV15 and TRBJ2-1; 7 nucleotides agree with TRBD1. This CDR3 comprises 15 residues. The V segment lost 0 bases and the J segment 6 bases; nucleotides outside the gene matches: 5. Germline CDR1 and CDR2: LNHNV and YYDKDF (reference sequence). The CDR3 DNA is TGTGCCACCAGCAGAGACCTAGGGGACAGCAATGAGCAGTTCTTC. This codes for CATSRDLGDSNEQFF.

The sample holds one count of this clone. CDR3 DNA: TGTGCCAGCAGGGACAGGGGTTACGAGCAGTACTTC. The encoded protein is CASRDRGYEQYF. The chain employs TRBV27 and TRBJ2-5; 9 bases match TRBD1. The J call may be incorrect, as the DNA end agrees better with TRBJ2-7. CDR1 and CDR2 from the germline V gene are MNHEY and SMNVEV (reference sequence). This CDR3 has 12 amino acids.

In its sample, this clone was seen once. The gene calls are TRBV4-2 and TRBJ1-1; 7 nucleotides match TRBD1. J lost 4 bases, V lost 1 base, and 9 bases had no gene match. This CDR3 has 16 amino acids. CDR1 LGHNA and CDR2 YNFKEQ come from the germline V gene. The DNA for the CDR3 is TGTGCCAGCAGCCAAGGAACAGGGGCTCGCGGCACTGAAGCTTTCTTT. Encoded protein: CASSQGTGARGTEAFF.

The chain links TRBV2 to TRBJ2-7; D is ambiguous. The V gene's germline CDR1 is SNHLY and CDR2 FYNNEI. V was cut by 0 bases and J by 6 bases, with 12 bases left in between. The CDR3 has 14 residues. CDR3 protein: CASSEALKGAEQYF. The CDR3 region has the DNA TGTGCCAGCAGTGAAGCGCTTAAGGGTGCCGAGCAGTACTTC.

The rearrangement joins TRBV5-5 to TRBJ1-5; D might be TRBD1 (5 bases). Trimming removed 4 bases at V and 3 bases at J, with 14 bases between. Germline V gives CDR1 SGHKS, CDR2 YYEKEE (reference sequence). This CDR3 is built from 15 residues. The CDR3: CASSPYRLANQPQHF. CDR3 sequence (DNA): TGTGCCAGCAGCCCCTACAGGTTAGCCAATCAGCCCCAGCATTTT.